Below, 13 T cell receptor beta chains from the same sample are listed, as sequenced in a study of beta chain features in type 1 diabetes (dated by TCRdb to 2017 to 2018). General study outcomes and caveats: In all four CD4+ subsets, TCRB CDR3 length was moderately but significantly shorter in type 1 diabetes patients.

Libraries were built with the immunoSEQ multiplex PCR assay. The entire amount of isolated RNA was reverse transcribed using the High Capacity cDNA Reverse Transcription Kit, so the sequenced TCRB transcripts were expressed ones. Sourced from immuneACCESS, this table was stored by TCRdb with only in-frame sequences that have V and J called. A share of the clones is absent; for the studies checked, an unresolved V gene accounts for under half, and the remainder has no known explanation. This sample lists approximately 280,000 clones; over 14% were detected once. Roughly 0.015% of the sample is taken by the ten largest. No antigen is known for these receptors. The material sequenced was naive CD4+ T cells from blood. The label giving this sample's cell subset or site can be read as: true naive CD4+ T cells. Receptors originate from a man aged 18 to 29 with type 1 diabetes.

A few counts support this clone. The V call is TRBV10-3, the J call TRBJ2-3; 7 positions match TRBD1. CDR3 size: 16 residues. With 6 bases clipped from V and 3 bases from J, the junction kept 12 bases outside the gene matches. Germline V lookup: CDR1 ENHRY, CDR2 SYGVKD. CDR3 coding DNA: TGTGCCATCAGCAAAACCGGGACAGAGGAGACAGATACGCAGTATTTT. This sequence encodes CAISKTGTEETDTQYF.

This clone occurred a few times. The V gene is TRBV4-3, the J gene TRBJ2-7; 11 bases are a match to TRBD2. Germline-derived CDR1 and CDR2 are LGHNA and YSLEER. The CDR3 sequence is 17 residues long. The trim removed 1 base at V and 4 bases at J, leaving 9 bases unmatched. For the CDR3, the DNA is TGCGCCAGCAGCCAAGGCCTCGGTAGCGGGGGGGGATACGAGCAGTACTTC. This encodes CASSQGLGSGGGYEQYF.

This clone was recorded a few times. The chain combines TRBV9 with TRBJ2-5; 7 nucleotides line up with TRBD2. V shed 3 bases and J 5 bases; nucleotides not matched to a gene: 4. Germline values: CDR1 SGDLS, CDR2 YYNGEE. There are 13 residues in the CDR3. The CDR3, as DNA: TGTGCCAGCAGCGCGACTAGCAGGGAGACCCAGTACTTC. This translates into CASSATSRETQYF.

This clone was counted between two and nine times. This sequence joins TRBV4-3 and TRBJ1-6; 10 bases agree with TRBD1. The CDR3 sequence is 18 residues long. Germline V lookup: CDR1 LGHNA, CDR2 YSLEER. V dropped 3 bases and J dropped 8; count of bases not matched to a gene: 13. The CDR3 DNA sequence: TGCGCCAGCAGCCAGGGCCCATCGGGACAGGGGTCGGATTCACCCCTCCACTTT. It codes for CASSQGPSGQGSDSPLHF.

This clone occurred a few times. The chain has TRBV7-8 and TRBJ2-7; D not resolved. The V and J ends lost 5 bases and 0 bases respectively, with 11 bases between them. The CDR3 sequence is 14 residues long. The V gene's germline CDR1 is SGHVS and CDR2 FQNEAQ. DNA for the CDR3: TGTGCCAGCAGCCAAACAGCAGTCTCCTACGAGCAGTACTTC. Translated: CASSQTAVSYEQYF. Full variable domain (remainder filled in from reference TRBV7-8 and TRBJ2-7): GAGVSQSPRYKVAKRGQDVALRCDPISGHVSLFWYQQALGQGPEFLTYFQNEAQLDKSGLPSDRFFAERPEGSVSTLKIQRTQQEDSAVYLCASSQTAVSYEQYFGPGTRLTVT.

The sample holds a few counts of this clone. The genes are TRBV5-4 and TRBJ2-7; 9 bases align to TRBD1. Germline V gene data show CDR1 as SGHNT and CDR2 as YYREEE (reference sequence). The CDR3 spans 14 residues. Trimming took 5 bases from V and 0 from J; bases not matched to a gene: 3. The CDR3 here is CASRGQGSSYEQYF. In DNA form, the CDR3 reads TGTGCCAGCAGGGGACAGGGAAGCTCCTACGAGCAGTACTTC.

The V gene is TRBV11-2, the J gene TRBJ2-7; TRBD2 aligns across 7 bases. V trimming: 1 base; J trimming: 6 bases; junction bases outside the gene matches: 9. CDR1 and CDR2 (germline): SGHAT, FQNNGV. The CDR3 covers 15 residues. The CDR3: CASSLGGSWATEQYF. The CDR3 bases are TGTGCCAGCAGCTTAGGCGGGAGTTGGGCTACCGAGCAGTACTTC.

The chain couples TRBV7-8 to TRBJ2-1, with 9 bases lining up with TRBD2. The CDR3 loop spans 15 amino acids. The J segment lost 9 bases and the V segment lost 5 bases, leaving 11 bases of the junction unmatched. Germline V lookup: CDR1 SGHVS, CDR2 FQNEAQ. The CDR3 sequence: CASSPPGLAGGEQFF. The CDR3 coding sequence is TGTGCCAGCAGCCCCCCGGGACTAGCTGGGGGTGAGCAGTTCTTC.

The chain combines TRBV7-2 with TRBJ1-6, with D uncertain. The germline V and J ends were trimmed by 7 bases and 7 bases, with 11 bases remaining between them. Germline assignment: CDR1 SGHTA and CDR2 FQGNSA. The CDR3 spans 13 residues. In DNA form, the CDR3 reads TGTGCCAGCACTTTGACTACCAATTCACCCCTCCACTTT. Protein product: CASTLTTNSPLHF.

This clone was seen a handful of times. The CDR3 region is CAWSASLRVEPQHF. CDR3 sequence (DNA): TGTGCCTGGAGCGCCTCTCTCAGGGTTGAGCCCCAGCATTTT. The chain links TRBV30 to TRBJ1-5; D might be TRBD1 (5 bases). The germline V and J ends were trimmed by 3 bases and 8 bases, with 17 bases remaining between them. Germline CDR1 and CDR2: GTSNPN and SVGIG (reference sequence). This CDR3 is built from 14 residues.

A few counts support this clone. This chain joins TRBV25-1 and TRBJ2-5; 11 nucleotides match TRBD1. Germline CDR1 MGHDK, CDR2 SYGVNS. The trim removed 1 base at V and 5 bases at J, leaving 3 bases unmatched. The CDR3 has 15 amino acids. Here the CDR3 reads CASSELGQGGETQYF. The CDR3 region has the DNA TGTGCCAGCAGTGAATTGGGACAGGGGGGCGAGACCCAGTACTTC.

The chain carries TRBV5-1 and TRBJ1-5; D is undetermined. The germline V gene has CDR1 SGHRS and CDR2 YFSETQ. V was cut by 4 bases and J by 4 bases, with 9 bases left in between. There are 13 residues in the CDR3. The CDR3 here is CASSVDFNQPQHF. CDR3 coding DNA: TGCGCCAGCAGCGTGGACTTTAATCAGCCCCAGCATTTT.

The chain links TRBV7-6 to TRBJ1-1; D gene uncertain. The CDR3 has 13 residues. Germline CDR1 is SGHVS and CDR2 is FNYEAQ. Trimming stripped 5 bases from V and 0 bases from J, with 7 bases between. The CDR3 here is CASSRGMNTEAFF. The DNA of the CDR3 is TGTGCCAGCAGCCGGGGTATGAACACTGAAGCTTTCTTT. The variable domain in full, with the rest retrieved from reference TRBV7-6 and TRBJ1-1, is GAGVSQSPRYKVTKRGQDVALRCDPISGHVSLYWYRQALGQGPEFLTYFNYEAQQDKSGLPNDRFSAERPEGSISTLTIQRTEQRDSAMYRCASSRGMNTEAFFGQGTRLTVV.